These 14 T cell receptor beta chains came from one sample sequenced in a study of CD8+ T cells in alopecia areata. cDNA reverse transcribed from extracted RNA served as the sequencing template. The method was immunoSEQ multiplex PCR; TCRdb's version includes in-frame clones alone and lacks a portion of them. The table lists about 250,000 clones, roughly 69% of them singletons. The sequencing here drew on CD4+ T cells sorted from blood, taken at week 0. These receptors all come from a human donor with alopecia areata.

The chain joins TRBV7-9 to TRBJ2-5, with D possibly called TRBD1 or TRBD2 (6 bases each). Trimming pared 0 bases from V and 5 bases from J, leaving 16 bases between. Germline values: CDR1 SEHNR, CDR2 FQNEAQ (reference sequence). The CDR3 has 16 amino acids. CDR3 region: CASSLAKATGRETQYF. CDR3 sequence (DNA): TGTGCCAGCAGCTTAGCGAAGGCTACAGGGAGGGAGACCCAGTACTTC.

The V and J genes are TRBV28 and TRBJ2-2, with 11 positions matching TRBD1. Germline CDR1 reads MDHEN; CDR2 reads SYDVKM. CDR3 length: 17 amino acids. Trimming at V came to 7 bases and at J to 4 bases, leaving 11 bases not matched to a gene. CDR3 DNA: TGTGCCAGCAAAGTTCCCGGGACAGGGGGGATCACCGGGGAGCTGTTTTTT. Translated: CASKVPGTGGITGELFF.

With respect to this clone: One junction end does not reproduce the germline sequence, and a read error may be involved. The rearrangement links TRBV27 to TRBJ2-1; TRBD1 is a possible D gene (6 bases). Germline-derived CDR1 and CDR2 are MNHEY and SMNVEV (reference sequence). The CDR3 contains 14 residues. The CDR3 region is CASSQIGTRSFQVF. DNA for the CDR3: TGTGCCAGCAGTCAAATCGGGACACGGTCGTTCCAGGTCTTC.

This clone was recorded once. CDR3 sequence (DNA): TGTGCCAGCAGCACCCCACTCTCCTGGTCCCGAGCTTTCTTT. This codes for CASSTPLSWSRAFF. The chain has TRBV7-9 and TRBJ1-1, with D unresolved. Germline V gene sequence: CDR1 SEHNR, CDR2 FQNEAQ (reference sequence). The CDR3 is 14 amino acids. V was trimmed by 5 bases and J by 10 bases, leaving 20 bases between them.

The rearrangement joins TRBV9 to TRBJ1-6; D possibly corresponds to TRBD1 (6 bases). Germline CDR1 reads SGDLS; CDR2 reads YYNGEE. This CDR3 contains 14 residues. Trimming stripped 4 bases from V and 7 bases from J, with 12 bases between. This chain's CDR3 is CASSPGQLNSPLHF. CDR3 bases: TGTGCCAGCAGCCCCGGACAGCTGAATTCACCCCTCCACTTT.

This chain joins TRBV7-2 and TRBJ1-5; D not certain. Trimming removed 5 bases from V and 5 bases from J, with 10 bases in between. This CDR3 spans 13 amino acids. CDR1 and CDR2 (germline): SGHTA, FQGNSA. CDR3 DNA sequence: TGTGCCAGCAGCCCCAGGCATGATCAGCCCCAGCATTTT. Encoded protein: CASSPRHDQPQHF.

Details on this clone: Relative to the germline gene, one junction end is altered; a read error may explain this. The chain has TRBV15 and TRBJ1-5; D is ambiguous. The V gene's germline CDR1 is LNHNV and CDR2 YYDKDF (reference sequence). The CDR3 spans 14 residues. CDR3 coding DNA: TGTGCCACCAGCAGGGAAGGGCAATCAGCCCCAGCATTCTTT. Its protein product is CATSREGQSAPAFF.

CDR3 protein: CASSPLATGYYGYTF. The CDR3 DNA is TGTGCCAGCAGTCCCCTGGCTACAGGGTACTATGGCTACACCTTC. This chain joins TRBV25-1 and TRBJ1-2, with a possible D match to TRBD1 (6 bases). CDR3 length equals 15 residues. CDR1 is MGHDK and CDR2 is SYGVNS in the germline V gene. Trimming took off 5 bases at V and 3 bases at J, with 16 bases between the two ends.

This clone was found a few times. This chain uses TRBV19 with TRBJ1-4; no clear D. Germline lookup yields CDR1 LNHDA and CDR2 SQIVND (reference sequence). The CDR3 loop spans 13 amino acids. V gave up 4 bases and J gave up 8 bases, with 11 bases separating them. CDR3 loop: CASSTRVGEKLFF. The CDR3 DNA is TGTGCCAGTAGTACGAGAGTTGGGGAAAAACTGTTTTTT.

The V and J genes are TRBV19 and TRBJ1-1; D is undetermined. Germline assignment: CDR1 LNHDA and CDR2 SQIVND (reference sequence). This CDR3 comprises 12 residues. V was pared by 5 bases and J by 1 base, with 5 bases between. DNA for the CDR3: TGTGCCAGTAGTGGGGAGAACACTGAAGCTTTCTTT. Residues: CASSGENTEAFF.

The chain carries TRBV19 and TRBJ1-2; maybe TRBD1 (6 bases). The CDR3 consists of 14 residues. V lost 3 bases and J 8 bases, leaving 16 bases between the germline ends. Germline V CDR1 and CDR2: LNHDA, SQIVND (reference sequence). CDR3 amino acids: CASSIPQTTGGYTF. DNA of the CDR3: TGTGCCAGTAGTATCCCTCAAACAACAGGGGGCTACACCTTC.

The chain couples TRBV30 to TRBJ1-5, with TRBD1 matching over 9 bases. Trimming took 0 bases from V and 6 from J; bases not matched to a gene: 3. The CDR3 has 14 residues. The germline gives CDR1 GTSNPN, CDR2 SVGIG (reference sequence). CDR3 sequence (DNA): TGTGCCTGGAGTGTAGGACAGGGGAGTCAGCCCCAGCATTTT. This encodes CAWSVGQGSQPQHF.

This chain links TRBV6-6 with TRBJ1-2; the match to TRBD1 covers 7 bases. There are 16 residues in the CDR3. Germline assignment: CDR1 MNHNY and CDR2 SVGAGI (reference sequence). Germline trimming cut 6 bases from V and 2 bases from J; bases unmatched to any gene: 12. Written as DNA, the CDR3 is TGTGCCAGCAGGCGTACGACAGGGCCTCACAACTATGGCTACACCTTC. This encodes CASRRTTGPHNYGYTF.

The gene calls are TRBV15 and TRBJ2-7; possibly TRBD1 for D (5 bases). The CDR3 extends over 14 amino acids. Trimming pared 5 bases from V and 2 bases from J, leaving 13 bases between. Per the germline V gene, CDR1 is LNHNV and CDR2 is YYDKDF (reference sequence). In DNA form, the CDR3 reads TGTGCCACCAGCGTAATAGGACATACCTACGAGCAGTACTTC. Translation gives CATSVIGHTYEQYF.